This T cell receptor beta chain comes out of a study of blood T cell repertoires in COVID-19 (dated by TCRdb to 2019 to 2021). A note on the overall study: Samples covering the acute and convalescent phases of COVID-19 were provided by collaborators in the United States, Italy and Spain. The prospective study material was composed of cDNA or gDNA derived from T cells, B-cell-depleted T cells, or PBMCs. The dataset comprised deeply sampled blood TCRbeta repertoires from subjects exposed to, actively infected with, or recovered from COVID-19. The repertoires were released in a freely available public database intended as a resource for research on the immune response to SARS-CoV-2. The samples were drawn from two sources: the first 160 participants of the ongoing ImmuneRACE study, and 1,000 to 1,500 subjects contributed by 6 global collaborators. Nearly every sample came with metadata listing a de-identified subject ID, COVID-19 status, age in years and sex. Where available, HLA class I and class II types were obtained from metadata supplied by the sample provider rather than from assay-based typing.

Summary of the overall study and its limitations: The amount of clinical and demographic metadata varied by source and participant and was provided uncurated.

Measured from the cysteine to the phenylalanine, the CDR3 is 13 residues long. Only the CDR3 DNA stays, 39 bases, in frame from base 1. V loses 7 bases of germline sequence and J loses 7 bases, and the interval between the two ends is 16 bases. CDR1 and CDR2 were assigned from the germline V gene as SQVTM and ANQGSEA. Each collaborating institution followed its own protocols to collect whole blood in K2EDTA tubes. Collaborator samples were shipped for TCRbeta analysis as frozen whole blood, isolated PBMCs, or DNA extracted from either sample type. Concerning this clone itself: What antigen it recognizes has not been identified. No base quality information exists; no much larger clone differs at one position.

TCRbeta CDR3 regions were amplified from genomic DNA by means of the immunoSEQ Assay, a bias-controlled multiplex PCR. Concerning the study's data processing: The number of nucleated cells in each sample was estimated by amplification of reference gene primers within the assay. To quantify the absolute abundance of each unique TCRbeta CDR3 rearrangement, sequence reads were collapsed and filtered. For each sample, productive Simpson clonality was calculated as the square root of Simpson's diversity index across productive rearrangements. This is the immuneACCESS table as TCRdb keeps it, with only in-frame sequences that have V and J called. A part of the clones is gone; compared with another copy, unresolved V genes explain less than half, and the rest is unexplained. V, J and clone size are taken as reported in that table, and D and trimming were inferred from the DNA itself. The sample table lists about 120,000 clones, 78% of them with a count of one. The biggest ten clones account for roughly 2.1% of the sample.

Sequenced: peripheral blood. The sequence derives from a man aged 65 to 85 with acute or convalescent COVID-19. The rearrangement combines TRBV29-1 with TRBJ2-2; TRBD2 is a possible D gene, resting on 6 matching bases. The sequenced DNA is TGCAGCGCCAGTCGGGGGTGGAACGGGGAGCTGTTTTTT. This codes for CSASRGWNGELFF.